The T cell receptor (beta chain) under discussion was sequenced for a study of somatic mutations in cytotoxic T cells in rheumatoid arthritis (dated by TCRdb to the late 2010s). Background for the entire study: A FACSAria II or Sony SH800 was used to flow-sort some V beta antibody-stained T-cell populations at nearly 100% purity, and TCRB sequencing was also done on sorted V beta1+ cells. The study asked whether expanded CD8+ T-cell clones in newly diagnosed, untreated rheumatoid arthritis carry somatic mutations, and used TCRB deep sequencing to characterize clonality. TCRB deep sequencing was performed for roughly 69 rheumatoid arthritis patients and more than 15 healthy controls. Patients and controls did not essentially differ in median age, which was nearly identical between the groups. On the study overall, not on this receptor specifically: No adjustment for multiple comparisons was made for the slight TRBV07 underrepresentation in patients. The antigen targets of the expanded CD8+ clones were unknown, and absence from virus-specific databases did not rule out viral specificity. Several identical CD8+ TCRB sequences were found in both blood and synovial fluid, and in about an eighth of the roughly 60 patients the largest CD8+ clone exceeded 20% of CD8+ cells. An increase of CD8+ clonality with age was seen in patients (Spearman r ~ 0.49) but not in healthy controls. CD8+ T-cell clonality did not differ significantly between rheumatoid arthritis patients and age-matched healthy controls.

Sequencing of TCRB CDR3 was done on genomic DNA with the immunoSEQ assay. The authors' analysis ran thus. Analyses were restricted to productive TCRB rearrangements. Defining a clone by its unique TCRB CDR3 sequence, the study calculated clonality as a productive clonality index derived from Shannon entropy. To calculate repertoire overlap between two samples, the template counts of each clone were considered relative to each sample's total templates. V-gene usage from TCRB sequencing and V-gene usage measured by flow cytometry were correlated (Spearman r of approximately 0.59). Entries here come from immuneACCESS through TCRdb and include only in-frame sequences with V and J called. Some clones fail to appear in such tables; in the studies checked, an unresolved V gene covers under half of the shortfall, and the cause of the remainder is unknown. The V and J calls and clone size were taken over from that table, and D and trimming were inferred from the DNA. The sample yields some 27,000 clones; roughly 74% were counted once. The leading ten clones occupy 9.9% of the sample.

With a median age of approximately 61 years (range roughly 20-75) and around 50% female, the healthy controls consisted of about 21 blood donors whose buffy coats were used. CD4+ and CD8+ cells were isolated by positive magnetic bead selection on an AutoMACS, and purity was checked by flow cytometry. Peripheral blood mononuclear cells were isolated by Ficoll-Paque PLUS density gradient separation. DNA was extracted from CD4-enriched, CD8-enriched or PBMC samples with Nucleospin Tissue or Tissue XS kits and quantified with a Qubit 2.0 fluorometer. The CDR3 holds 15 amino acids from the cysteine to the phenylalanine. CDR3 DNA only is kept here, 45 bases in frame from base 1. The germline V gene sets CDR1 to KGHSH and CDR2 to LQKENI. V is trimmed back by 5 bases and J by 4 bases, and the junction contains 9 bases that no gene match accounts for. A word on this clone: Its specific antigen is unknown. The sample holds no much larger clone one base away, and base qualities are not on file.

The receptor's source is a woman aged 18-29 years in good health. Sequences were obtained from CD8+ T cells sorted from blood. The receptor chain draws on TRBV18 and TRBJ2-3, and 7 junctional nucleotides match TRBD2. The DNA reads TGTGCCAGCTCAGCTACCGGGACTAAAGCAGATACGCAGTATTTT. Its coded protein is CASSATGTKADTQYF.